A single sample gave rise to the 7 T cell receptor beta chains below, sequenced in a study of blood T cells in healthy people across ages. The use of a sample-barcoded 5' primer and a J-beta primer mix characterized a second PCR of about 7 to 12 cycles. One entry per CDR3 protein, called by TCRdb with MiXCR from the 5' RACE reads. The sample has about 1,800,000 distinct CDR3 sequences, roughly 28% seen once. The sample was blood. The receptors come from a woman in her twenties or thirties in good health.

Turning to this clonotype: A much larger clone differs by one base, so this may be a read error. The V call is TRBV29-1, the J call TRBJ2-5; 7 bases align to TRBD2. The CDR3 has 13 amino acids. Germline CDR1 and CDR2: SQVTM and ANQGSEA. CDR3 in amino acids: CSAPGLGAETRYF. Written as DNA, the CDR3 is TGCAGCGCCCCCGGACTAGGGGCAGAGACCCGGTACTTC.

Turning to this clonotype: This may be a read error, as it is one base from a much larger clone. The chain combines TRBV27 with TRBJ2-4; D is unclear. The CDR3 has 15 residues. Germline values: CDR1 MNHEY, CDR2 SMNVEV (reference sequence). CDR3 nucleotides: TGTGTCAGCAGTCAATCCTATGCGGCCAAAAACATTCAGTACTTC. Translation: CVSSQSYAAKNIQYF.

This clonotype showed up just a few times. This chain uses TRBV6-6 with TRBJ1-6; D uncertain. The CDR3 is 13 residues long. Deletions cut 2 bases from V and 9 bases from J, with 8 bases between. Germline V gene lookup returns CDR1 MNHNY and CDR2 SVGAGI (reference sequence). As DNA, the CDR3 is TGTGCCAGCAGTTACGAGACGATTTCACCCCTCCACTTT. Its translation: CASSYETISPLHF.

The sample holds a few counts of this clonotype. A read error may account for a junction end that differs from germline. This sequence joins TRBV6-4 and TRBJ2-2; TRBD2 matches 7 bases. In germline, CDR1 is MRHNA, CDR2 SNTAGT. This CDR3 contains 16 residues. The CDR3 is CACSAGRHRGTGELFF. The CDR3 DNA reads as TGTGCCTGCAGCGCCGGGAGGCATCGAGGCACCGGGGAGCTGTTTTTT.

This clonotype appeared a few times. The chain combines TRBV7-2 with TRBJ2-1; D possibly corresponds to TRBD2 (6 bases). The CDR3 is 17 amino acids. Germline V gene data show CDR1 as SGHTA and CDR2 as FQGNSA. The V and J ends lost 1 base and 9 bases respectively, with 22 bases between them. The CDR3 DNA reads TGTGCCAGCAGCTTAGGTTTCGGGGGACGACTGCGAGCTGAGCAGTTCTTC. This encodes CASSLGFGGRLRAEQFF.

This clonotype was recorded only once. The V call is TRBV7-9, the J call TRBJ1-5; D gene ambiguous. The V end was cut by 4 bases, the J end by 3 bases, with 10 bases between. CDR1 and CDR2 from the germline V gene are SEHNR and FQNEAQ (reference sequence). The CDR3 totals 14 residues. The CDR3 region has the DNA TGTGCCAGCAGCTCATGGGGTTTCAATCAGCCCCAGCATTTT. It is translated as CASSSWGFNQPQHF.

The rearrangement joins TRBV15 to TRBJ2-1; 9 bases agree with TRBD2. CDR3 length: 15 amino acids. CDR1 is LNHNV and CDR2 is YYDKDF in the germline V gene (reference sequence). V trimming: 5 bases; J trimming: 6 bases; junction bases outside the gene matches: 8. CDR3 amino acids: CATSRQGLASNEQFF. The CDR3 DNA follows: TGTGCCACCAGCCGCCAAGGACTAGCGAGCAATGAGCAGTTCTTC.